This T cell receptor beta chain was obtained from a study of blood T cell repertoires in COVID-19. This clone has just a few counts. Germline CDR1 reads LNHDA; CDR2 reads SQIVND (reference sequence). The length of the CDR3 is 15 residues. The V end lost 5 bases, the J end lost 0 bases, and 11 bases lay between the germline ends. Profiled with immunoSEQ multiplex PCR; TCRdb holds only in-frame clones, not every one. The repertoire holds approximately 46,000 clones, with 70% to 90% as singletons. This receptor was obtained from a man in his sixties or seventies with active COVID-19. This chain joins TRBV19 and TRBJ1-3; D is possibly TRBD1 (6 bases). Specimen: peripheral blood. CDR3: CASSWGPDSGNTIYF. The DNA of the CDR3 is TGTGCCAGTAGTTGGGGGCCCGACTCTGGAAACACCATATATTTT.